Listed here are 5 T cell receptor beta chains from one sample, sequenced in a study of cytomegalovirus exposure and HLA in healthy donors. It was with 60 Vbeta and 13 Jbeta primers that the PCR ran. Profiled with immunoSEQ multiplex PCR; TCRdb holds only in-frame clones, not every one. The data show about 120,000 clones, roughly 78% seen once. The sequenced sample consisted of PBMCs. The receptors stem from a man aged 25 to 40 in good health and CMV-seronegative.

The CDR3 DNA reads TGCGCCAGCAGCCAAGCCGGGACTAGCGGGGGGAATGAGCAGTTCTTC. This encodes CASSQAGTSGGNEQFF. V is TRBV4-1 and J is TRBJ2-1; TRBD2 matches at 15 bases. Unmatched junction bases numbered 2, after V lost 1 base and J lost 7 bases. CDR1 MGHRA and CDR2 YSYEKL come from the germline V gene. The CDR3 is 16 residues long.

This chain connects TRBV6-4 to TRBJ2-5, with a possible D match to TRBD2 (5 bases). The CDR3 loop spans 14 amino acids. CDR1 and CDR2 (germline): MRHNA, SNTAGT. Trimming cost V 6 bases and J 0 bases, with 11 bases left between them. CDR3 in DNA: TGTGCCAGCAGGCCCGGGAAGAACCAAGAGACCCAGTACTTC. This codes for CASRPGKNQETQYF.

The chain links TRBV4-2 to TRBJ2-7; 9 bases align to TRBD2. Germline CDR1 reads LGHNA; CDR2 reads YNFKEQ. CDR3 size: 14 residues. V shed 2 bases and J 1 base; nucleotides not matched to a gene: 0. The CDR3 sequence: CASSQSGGSYEQYF. CDR3 DNA sequence: TGTGCCAGCAGCCAAAGCGGGGGGTCCTACGAGCAGTACTTC.

The J gene is TRBJ2-7, the V gene TRBV4-2, with TRBD2 as a possible D gene (6 bases). Between the trimmed V and J ends, which lost 0 bases and 5 bases, there was a span of 14 bases. The CDR3 loop spans 15 amino acids. Germline V gene data show CDR1 as LGHNA and CDR2 as YNFKEQ. The CDR3 nucleotides read TGTGCCAGCAGCCAAGATCGGACTACCCGCCACGAGCAGTACTTC. Translating it yields CASSQDRTTRHEQYF.

The CDR3 nucleotides are TGTGCCAGCAGCTATGTCAGGGTTTCCGATGAAGCTTTCTTT. Protein: CASSYVRVSDEAFF. The chain uses TRBV7-9 and TRBJ1-1, with a possible D match to TRBD1 (5 bases). V lost 4 bases and J lost 7, with 16 bases in between. CDR1 is SEHNR, CDR2 FQNEAQ, per germline (reference sequence). This CDR3 is built from 14 residues.